The present entry profiles one TCR beta chain with its context. CDR3 length: 17 amino acids. The J segment lost 2 bases and the V segment lost 3 bases, leaving 8 bases of the junction unmatched. Germline V CDR1 and CDR2: MNHEY, SMNVEV (reference sequence). Source study methods: From reference gene primer amplification, estimates of nucleated cell counts were derived. This table comes from immunoSEQ multiplex PCR, and its TCRdb copy is limited to in-frame clones, with some not included. V and J calls and clone size come straight from that table; D and trimming were deduced from the DNA. Among 140,000 or so clones listed, around four fifths were seen once. These data come from a study of blood T cell repertoires in COVID-19. Study at large: Whether acute or convalescent, the COVID-19 samples came from the United States, Italy and Spain.

Participants spanned ages about 18 to 90 years and resided in over 20 US areas. Participants' reported clinical history set cohort assignment. The V gene is TRBV27, the J gene TRBJ2-7, with 12 bases lining up with TRBD2. This sequence originates from a woman in her fifties or sixties with acute COVID-19. The sequencing input was PBMCs or T cells enriched from blood (not recorded which). The CDR3 spells CASSLSLAGGAAYEQYF. As DNA, the CDR3 is TGTGCCAGCAGTTTGTCACTAGCGGGAGGAGCGGCCTACGAGCAGTACTTC.